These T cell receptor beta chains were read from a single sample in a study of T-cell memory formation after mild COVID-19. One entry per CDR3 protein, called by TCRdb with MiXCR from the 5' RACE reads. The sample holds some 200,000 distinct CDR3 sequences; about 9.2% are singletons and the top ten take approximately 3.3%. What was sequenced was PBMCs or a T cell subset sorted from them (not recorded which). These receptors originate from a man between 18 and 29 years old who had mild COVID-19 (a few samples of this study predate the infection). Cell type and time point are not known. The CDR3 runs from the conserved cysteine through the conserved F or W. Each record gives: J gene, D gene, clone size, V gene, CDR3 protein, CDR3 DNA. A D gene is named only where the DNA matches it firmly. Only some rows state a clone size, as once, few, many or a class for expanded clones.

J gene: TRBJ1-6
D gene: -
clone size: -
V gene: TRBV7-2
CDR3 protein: CASSLLGTAAYSPLHF
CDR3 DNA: TGTGCCAGCAGCTTACTGGGGACGGCGGCATATTCACCCCTCCACTTT

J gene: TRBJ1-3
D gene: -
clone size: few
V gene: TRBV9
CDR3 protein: CASSVSGLGNTIYF
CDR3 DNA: TGTGCCAGCAGCGTAAGCGGACTTGGAAACACCATATATTTT

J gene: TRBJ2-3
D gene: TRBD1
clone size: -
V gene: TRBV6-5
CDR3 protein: CASSYLSGQGSTDTQYF
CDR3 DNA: TGTGCCAGCAGTTACCTCTCCGGACAGGGAAGCACAGATACGCAGTATTTT

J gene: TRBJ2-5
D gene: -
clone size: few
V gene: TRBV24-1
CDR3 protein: CATSDFSETQYF
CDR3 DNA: TGTGCCACCAGTGATTTTTCGGAGACCCAGTACTTC

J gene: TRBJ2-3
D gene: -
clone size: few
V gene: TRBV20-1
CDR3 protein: CSAAGHPDTDTQYF
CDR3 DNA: TGCAGTGCTGCTGGACATCCGGACACAGATACGCAGTATTTT

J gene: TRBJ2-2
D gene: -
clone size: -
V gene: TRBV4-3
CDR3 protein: CASSPEGGQNTGELFF
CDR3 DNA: TGCGCCAGCAGCCCAGAGGGGGGACAGAACACCGGGGAGCTGTTTTTT

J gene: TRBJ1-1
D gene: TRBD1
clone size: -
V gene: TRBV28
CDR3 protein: CASSVPGTGNTEAFF
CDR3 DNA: TGTGCCAGCAGTGTCCCCGGGACAGGGAACACTGAAGCTTTCTTT

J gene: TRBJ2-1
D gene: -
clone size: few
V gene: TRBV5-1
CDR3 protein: CASSSYTRGHPWGEQFF
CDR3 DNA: TGCGCCAGCAGCTCCTACACAAGGGGACATCCTTGGGGTGAGCAGTTCTTC

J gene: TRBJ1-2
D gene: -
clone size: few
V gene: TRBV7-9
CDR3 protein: CASSYEGGGYTF
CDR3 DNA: TGTGCCAGCAGCTACGAGGGGGGAGGCTACACCTTC

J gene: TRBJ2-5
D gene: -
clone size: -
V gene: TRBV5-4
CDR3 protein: CASSREFQETQYF
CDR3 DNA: TGTGCCAGCAGCCGGGAATTTCAAGAGACCCAGTACTTC

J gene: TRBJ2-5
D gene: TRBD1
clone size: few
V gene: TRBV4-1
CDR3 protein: CASSLGGVGETQYF
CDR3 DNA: TGCGCCAGCAGCCTAGGGGGCGTGGGGGAGACCCAGTACTTC

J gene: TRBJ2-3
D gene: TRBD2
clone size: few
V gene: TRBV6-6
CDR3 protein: CASSYSNWGGDTQYF
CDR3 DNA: TGTGCCAGCAGTTACTCCAACTGGGGGGGAGATACGCAGTATTTT

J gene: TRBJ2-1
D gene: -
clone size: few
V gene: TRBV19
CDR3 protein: CASSTGTSSYNEQFF
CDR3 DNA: TGTGCCAGTAGTACCGGGACATCCTCCTACAATGAGCAGTTCTTC

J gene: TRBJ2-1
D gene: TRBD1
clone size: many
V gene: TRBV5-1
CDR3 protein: CASSDRGYNEQFF
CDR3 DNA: TGCGCCAGCAGCGACAGGGGGTACAATGAGCAGTTCTTC

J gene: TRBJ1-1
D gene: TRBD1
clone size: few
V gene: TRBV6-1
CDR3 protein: CASTFLIPGQAMNTEAFF
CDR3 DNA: TGTGCCAGCACCTTCCTTATCCCGGGACAGGCGATGAACACTGAAGCTTTCTTT

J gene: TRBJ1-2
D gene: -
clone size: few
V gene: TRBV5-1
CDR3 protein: CASSSDGGSLNYGYTF
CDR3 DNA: TGCGCCAGCAGCTCGGACGGGGGGAGCCTTAACTATGGCTACACCTTC

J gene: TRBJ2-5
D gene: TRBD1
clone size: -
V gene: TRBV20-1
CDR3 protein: CSARFDRGHETQYF
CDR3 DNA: TGCAGTGCTAGATTTGACAGGGGGCATGAGACCCAGTACTTC

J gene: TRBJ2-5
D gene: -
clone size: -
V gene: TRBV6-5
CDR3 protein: CASRNRERFQETQYF
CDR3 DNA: TGTGCCAGCAGGAACAGGGAGAGATTTCAAGAGACCCAGTACTTC

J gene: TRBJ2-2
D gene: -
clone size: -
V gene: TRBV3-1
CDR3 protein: CASTGARATGELFF
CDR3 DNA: TGTGCCAGCACAGGGGCCCGTGCGACCGGGGAGCTGTTTTTT

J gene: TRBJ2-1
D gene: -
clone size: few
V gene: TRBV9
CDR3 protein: CASSPWETREQFF
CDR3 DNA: TGTGCCAGCAGCCCCTGGGAGACCCGTGAGCAGTTCTTC

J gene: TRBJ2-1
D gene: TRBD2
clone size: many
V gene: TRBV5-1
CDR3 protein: CASSPGGGYNEQFF
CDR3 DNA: TGTGCCAGCAGTCCCGGGGGGGGATACAATGAGCAGTTCTTC

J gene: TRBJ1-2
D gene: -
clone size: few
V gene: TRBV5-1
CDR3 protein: CASSLGPARHYGYTF
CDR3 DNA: TGCGCCAGCAGCTTGGGGCCAGCACGGCACTATGGCTACACCTTC

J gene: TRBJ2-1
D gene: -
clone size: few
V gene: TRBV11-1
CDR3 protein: CASSKRGALPNEQFF
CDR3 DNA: TGTGCCAGCAGTAAACGGGGGGCCCTTCCCAATGAGCAGTTTTTC

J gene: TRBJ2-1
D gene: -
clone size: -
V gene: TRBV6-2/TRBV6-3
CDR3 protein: CATRRAGDYNEQFF
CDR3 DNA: TGTGCCACACGCAGGGCAGGGGACTACAATGAGCAGTTCTTC

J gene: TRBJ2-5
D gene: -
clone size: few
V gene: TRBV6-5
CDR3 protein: CASRITGSQETQYF
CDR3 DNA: TGTGCCAGCAGAATTACAGGGAGCCAAGAGACCCAGTACTTC

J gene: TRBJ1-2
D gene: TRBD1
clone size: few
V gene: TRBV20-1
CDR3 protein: CSARGGTVYGYTF
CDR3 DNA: TGCAGTGCTAGAGGGGGGACAGTCTATGGCTACACCTTC

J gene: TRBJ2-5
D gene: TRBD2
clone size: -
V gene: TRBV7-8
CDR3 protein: CASSPLAGVKTQYF
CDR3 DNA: TGTGCCAGCAGCCCACTAGCGGGAGTTAAGACCCAGTACTTC

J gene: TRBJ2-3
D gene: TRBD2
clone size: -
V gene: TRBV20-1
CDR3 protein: CSATLAGAGDTQYF
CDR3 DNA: TGCAGTGCTACACTAGCGGGGGCGGGGGATACGCAGTATTTT

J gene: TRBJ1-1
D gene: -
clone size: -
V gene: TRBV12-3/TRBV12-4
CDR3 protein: CASSYSYANTEAFF
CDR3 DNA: TGTGCCAGCAGTTATTCTTATGCGAACACTGAAGCTTTCTTT

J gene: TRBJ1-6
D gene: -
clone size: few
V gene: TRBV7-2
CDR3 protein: CASSLGLTVNSPLHF
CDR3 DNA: TGTGCCAGCAGCCTCGGACTAACCGTTAATTCACCCCTCCACTTT

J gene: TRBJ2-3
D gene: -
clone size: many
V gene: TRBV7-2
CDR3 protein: CASSLGRSTDTQYF
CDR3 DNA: TGTGCCAGCAGCTTAGGTAGATCCACAGATACGCAGTATTTT

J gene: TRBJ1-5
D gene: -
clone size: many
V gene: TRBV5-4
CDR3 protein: CASSFGQDQPQHF
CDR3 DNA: TGTGCCAGCAGCTTCGGACAAGACCAGCCCCAGCATTTT

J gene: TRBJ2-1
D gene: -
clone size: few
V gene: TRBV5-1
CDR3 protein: CASSLVTSYNEQFF
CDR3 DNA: TGCGCCAGCAGCTTGGTCACCTCCTACAATGAGCAGTTCTTC

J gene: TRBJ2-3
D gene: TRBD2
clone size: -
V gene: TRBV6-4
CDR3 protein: CASKRGEHTDTQYF
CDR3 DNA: TGTGCCAGCAAACGGGGGGAACACACAGATACGCAGTATTTT

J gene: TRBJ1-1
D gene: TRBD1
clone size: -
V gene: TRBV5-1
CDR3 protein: CASSLAGTGVGEAFF
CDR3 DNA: TGCGCCAGCAGCTTGGCTGGGACAGGGGTAGGTGAAGCTTTCTTT

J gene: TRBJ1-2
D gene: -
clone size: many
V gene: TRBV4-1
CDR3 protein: CASSQENWDYGYTF
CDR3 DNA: TGCGCCAGCAGCCAAGAAAATTGGGACTATGGCTACACCTTC

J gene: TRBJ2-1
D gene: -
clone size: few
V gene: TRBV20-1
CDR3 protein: CSARARAFGNEQFF
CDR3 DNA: TGCAGTGCTAGAGCCAGGGCGTTCGGCAATGAGCAGTTCTTC

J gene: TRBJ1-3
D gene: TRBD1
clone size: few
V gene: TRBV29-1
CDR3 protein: CSATGTGNTIYF
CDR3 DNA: TGCAGCGCGACAGGGACTGGAAACACCATATATTTT

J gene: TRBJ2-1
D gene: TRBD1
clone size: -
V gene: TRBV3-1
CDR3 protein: CASSHRGTGLYNEQFF
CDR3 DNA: TGTGCCAGCAGCCACCGCGGGACAGGGCTCTACAATGAGCAGTTCTTC

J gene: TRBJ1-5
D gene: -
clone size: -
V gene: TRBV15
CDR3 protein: CATRRGDQPQHF
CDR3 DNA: TGTGCCACCAGGAGGGGGGATCAGCCCCAGCATTTT

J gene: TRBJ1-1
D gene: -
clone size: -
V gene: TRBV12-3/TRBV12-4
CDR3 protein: CASSSQGLRGTEAFF
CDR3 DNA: TGTGCCAGCAGTTCTCAGGGGCTACGGGGCACTGAAGCTTTCTTT

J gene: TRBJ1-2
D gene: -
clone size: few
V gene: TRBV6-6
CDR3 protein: CASSYPRGQGNNYGYTF
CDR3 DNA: TGTGCCAGCAGTTACCCCAGGGGTCAGGGAAATAACTATGGCTACACCTTC

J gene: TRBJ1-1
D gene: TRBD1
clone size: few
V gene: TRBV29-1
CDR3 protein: CSVGTGAATTEAFF
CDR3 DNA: TGCAGCGTTGGGACAGGGGCCGCCACCACTGAAGCTTTCTTT

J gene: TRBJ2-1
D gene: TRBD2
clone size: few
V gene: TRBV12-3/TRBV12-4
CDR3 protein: CASSLWYGGVHEQFF
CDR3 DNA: TGTGCCAGCAGTTTATGGTACGGGGGGGTTCATGAGCAGTTCTTC

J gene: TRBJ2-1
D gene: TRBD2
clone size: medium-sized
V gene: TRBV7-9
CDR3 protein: CASSFGTSGDEQFF
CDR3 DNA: TGTGCCAGCAGCTTTGGAACTAGCGGGGACGAGCAGTTCTTC

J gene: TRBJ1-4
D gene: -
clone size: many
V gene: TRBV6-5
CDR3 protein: CASSNHPTATNEKLFF
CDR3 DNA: TGTGCCAGCAGTAACCATCCGACAGCGACTAATGAAAAACTGTTTTTT

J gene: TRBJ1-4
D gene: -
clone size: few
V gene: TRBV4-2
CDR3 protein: CASSQGGGDRGEKLFF
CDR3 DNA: TGTGCCAGCAGCCAAGGGGGGGGTGATCGAGGTGAAAAACTGTTTTTT

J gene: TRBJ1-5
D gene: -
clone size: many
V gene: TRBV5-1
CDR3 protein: CASSPEGQERQPQHF
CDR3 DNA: TGCGCCAGCAGCCCTGAGGGGCAGGAAAGGCAGCCCCAGCATTTT

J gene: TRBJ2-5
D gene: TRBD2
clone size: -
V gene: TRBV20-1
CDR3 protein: CSANRRVSGGDFGETQYF
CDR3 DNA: TGCAGTGCTAACCGAAGGGTTAGCGGGGGGGATTTCGGCGAGACCCAGTACTTC

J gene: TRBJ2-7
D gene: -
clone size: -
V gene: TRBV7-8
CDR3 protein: CASSVTGLDEQYF
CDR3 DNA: TGTGCCAGCAGCGTTACAGGGTTAGACGAGCAGTACTTC

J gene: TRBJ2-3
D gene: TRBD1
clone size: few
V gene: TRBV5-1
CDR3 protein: CASSFGQDFTDTQYF
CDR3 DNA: TGCGCCAGCAGCTTCGGACAGGACTTCACAGATACGCAGTATTTT

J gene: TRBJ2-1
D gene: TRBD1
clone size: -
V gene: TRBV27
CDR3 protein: CASSSGQGRRIEQFF
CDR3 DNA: TGTGCCAGCAGTTCTGGACAGGGGAGAAGAATCGAGCAGTTCTTC

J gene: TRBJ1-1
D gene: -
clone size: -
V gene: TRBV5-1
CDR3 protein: CASSLAAHPGTEAFF
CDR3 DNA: TGCGCCAGCAGCTTGGCTGCACACCCGGGCACTGAAGCTTTCTTT

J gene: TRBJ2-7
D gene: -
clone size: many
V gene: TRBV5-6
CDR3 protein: CASSLNRESEQYF
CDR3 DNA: TGTGCCAGCAGCTTGAACAGGGAATCCGAGCAGTACTTC

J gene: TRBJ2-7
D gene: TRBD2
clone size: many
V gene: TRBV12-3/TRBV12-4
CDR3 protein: CASSPTIAGGYEQYF
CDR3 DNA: TGTGCCAGCAGCCCTACAATAGCGGGGGGCTACGAGCAGTACTTC

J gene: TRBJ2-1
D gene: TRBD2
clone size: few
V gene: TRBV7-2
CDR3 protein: CASSLVVAGGVNEQFF
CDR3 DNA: TGTGCCAGCAGCTTAGTAGTGGCGGGGGGCGTCAATGAGCAGTTCTTC